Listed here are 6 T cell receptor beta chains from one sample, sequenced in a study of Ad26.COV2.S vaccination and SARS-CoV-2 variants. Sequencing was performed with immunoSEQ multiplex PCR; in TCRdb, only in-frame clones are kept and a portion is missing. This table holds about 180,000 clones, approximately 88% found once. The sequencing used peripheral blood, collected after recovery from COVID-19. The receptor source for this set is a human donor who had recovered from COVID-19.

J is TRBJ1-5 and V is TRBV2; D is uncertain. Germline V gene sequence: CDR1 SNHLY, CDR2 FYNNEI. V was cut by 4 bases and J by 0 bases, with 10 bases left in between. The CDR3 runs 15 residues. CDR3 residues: CASSGGSASNQPQHF. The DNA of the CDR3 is TGTGCCAGCAGTGGAGGGAGTGCTAGCAATCAGCCCCAGCATTTT.

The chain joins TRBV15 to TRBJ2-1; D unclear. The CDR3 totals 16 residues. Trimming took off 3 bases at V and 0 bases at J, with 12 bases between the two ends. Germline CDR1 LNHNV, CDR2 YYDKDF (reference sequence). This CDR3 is CATSSLSQSSYNEQFF. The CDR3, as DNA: TGTGCCACCAGCAGCCTCTCTCAGAGCTCCTACAATGAGCAGTTCTTC.

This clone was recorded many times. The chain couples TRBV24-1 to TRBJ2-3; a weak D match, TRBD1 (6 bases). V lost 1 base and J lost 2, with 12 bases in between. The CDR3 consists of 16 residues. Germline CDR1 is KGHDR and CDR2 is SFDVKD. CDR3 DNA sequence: TGTGCCACCAGTGATTTAGCAGGGGCCAACACAGATACGCAGTATTTT. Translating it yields CATSDLAGANTDTQYF.

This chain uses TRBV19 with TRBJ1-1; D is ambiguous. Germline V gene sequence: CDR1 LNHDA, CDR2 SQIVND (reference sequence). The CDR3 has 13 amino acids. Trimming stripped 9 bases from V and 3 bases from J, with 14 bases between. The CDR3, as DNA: TGTGCCAGCGCCGACGACGGCCACACTGAAGCTTTCTTT. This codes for CASADDGHTEAFF.

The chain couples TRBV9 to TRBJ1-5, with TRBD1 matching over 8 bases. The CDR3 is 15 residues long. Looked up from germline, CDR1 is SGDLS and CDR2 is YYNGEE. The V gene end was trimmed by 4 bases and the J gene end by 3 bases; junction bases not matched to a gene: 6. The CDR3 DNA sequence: TGTGCCAGCAGCCGGACAGGGTCCCACAATCAGCCCCAGCATTTT. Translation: CASSRTGSHNQPQHF.

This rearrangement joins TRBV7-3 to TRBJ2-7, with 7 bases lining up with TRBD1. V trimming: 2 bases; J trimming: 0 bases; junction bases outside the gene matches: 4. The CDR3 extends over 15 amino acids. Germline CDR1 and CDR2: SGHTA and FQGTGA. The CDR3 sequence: CASSLSGQSSYEQYF. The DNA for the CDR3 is TGTGCCAGCAGCTTATCGGGACAGAGCTCCTACGAGCAGTACTTC.